These 30 T cell receptor beta chains were all obtained from the same sample, sequenced in a study of T cell repertoires in cytomegalovirus infection (dated by TCRdb to between 2018 and 2021). The instrument was an Illumina HiSeq 1500. TCRdb cleaned the public reads at Q25 with fastp, built clones with MiXCR and kept in-frame beta chains. Rows merge per CDR3 protein into single entries with the most common DNA and genes. The sample records around 740,000 distinct CDR3 sequences, 35% to 45% of which are singletons. The ten largest clonotypes hold around 3% of the sample. Sample: PBMCs. Every receptor here comes from a human donor in good health (CMV status not recorded). Some clones in this sample may be carry-over from other donors' samples.

This chain uses TRBV5-1 with TRBJ2-3; D is undetermined. With 1 base removed from V and 4 bases from J, the gap between germline ends came to 10 bases. Germline values: CDR1 SGHRS, CDR2 YFSETQ. The CDR3 contains 14 residues. This chain's CDR3 is CASSLSGWADTQYF. The CDR3 nucleotides are TGCGCCAGCAGCTTGTCCGGGTGGGCAGATACGCAGTATTTT. Full variable domain (remainder filled in from reference TRBV5-1 and TRBJ2-3): KAGVTQTPRYLIKTRGQQVTLSCSPISGHRSVSWYQQTPGQGLQFLFEYFSETQRNKGNFPGRFSGRQFSNSRSEMNVSTLELGDSALYLCASSLSGWADTQYFGPGTRLTVL.

The chain recombines TRBV11-2 with TRBJ1-2; no clear D. Germline V gene sequence: CDR1 SGHAT, CDR2 FQNNGV. Trimming left V 5 bases short and J 2 bases short, with 18 bases between. The CDR3 covers 16 residues. CDR3 protein: CASSPISFGQNYGYTF. The DNA for the CDR3 is TGTGCCAGCAGCCCGATTTCCTTCGGGCAGAACTATGGCTACACCTTC.

Concerning this clonotype itself: Given the absence of the conserved phenylalanine or tryptophan at the CDR3 end, a read error is likely. The chain is built from TRBV6-2 or TRBV6-3 and TRBJ1-5; D may be TRBD1 (6 bases). The CDR3 is made up of 13 amino acids. From germline, CDR1 is MNHEY and CDR2 SVGEGT. V lost 6 bases, J lost 5 bases, and 11 bases lay in between. In DNA, the CDR3 is TGTGCCAGCAGGCGGACAGTTGATCAGCCCCAGCATTAT. It codes for CASRRTVDQPQHY.

This clonotype was detected only a few times. This sequence joins TRBV5-6 and TRBJ2-2; perhaps TRBD1 as D (5 bases). V was pared by 6 bases and J by 4 bases, with 13 bases between. CDR3 length equals 14 residues. The germline V gene has CDR1 SGHDT and CDR2 YYEEEE. CDR3 bases: TGTGCCAGCATCCGACAGCATTCCACCGGGGAGCTGTTTTTT. This translates into CASIRQHSTGELFF.

The chain is built from TRBV19 and TRBJ2-1; 10 nucleotides match TRBD2. The V gene end was trimmed by 3 bases and the J gene end by 6 bases; junction bases not matched to a gene: 5. This CDR3 has 15 residues. Germline values: CDR1 LNHDA, CDR2 SQIVND (reference sequence). CDR3 coding DNA: TGTGCCAGTAGTATCGTTGGGACTAGCGTCAATGAGCAGTTCTTC. Protein product: CASSIVGTSVNEQFF.

This clonotype appeared once. V usage is TRBV7-6 and J usage is TRBJ2-7, with D possibly being TRBD1 (5 bases). Trimming took 5 bases from V and 5 from J, leaving 10 bases between them. Looked up from germline, CDR1 is SGHVS and CDR2 is FNYEAQ. This CDR3 has 12 amino acids. DNA for the CDR3: TGTGCCAGCAGCCAGGGCGGAGACGAGCAGTACTTC. It translates to CASSQGGDEQYF.

The chain is built from TRBV11-2 and TRBJ1-1; no definite D call. CDR1 is SGHAT, CDR2 FQNNGV, per germline. CDR3 length: 14 residues. The ends were cut back, 7 bases at V and 8 bases at J, with 20 bases in the middle. The DNA for the CDR3 is TGTGCCAGCATCTCGGACTTCCCAACCACGGAAGCTTTCTTT. It translates to CASISDFPTTEAFF. Using reference TRBV11-2 and TRBJ1-1 for the parts outside the CDR3, the full variable domain is EAGVAQSPRYKIIEKRQSVAFWCNPISGHATLYWYQQILGQGPKLLIQFQNNGVVDDSQLPKDRFSAERLKGVDSTLKIQPAKLEDSAVYLCASISDFPTTEAFFGQGTRLTVV.

This clonotype was picked up one time. One junction end does not reproduce the germline sequence, and a read error may be involved. V and J are TRBV20-1 and TRBJ1-2, with 12 positions matching TRBD1. The CDR3 is 17 residues long. CDR1 is DFQATT and CDR2 is SNEGSKA in the germline V gene (reference sequence). The CDR3 DNA is TGCAGTGCTGGAGACCGGGACAGGGGGCTAAACAACTATGGCTACACCTTC. This gives the protein CSAGDRDRGLNNYGYTF.

This chain joins TRBV20-1 and TRBJ1-5; D uncertain. Germline lookup yields CDR1 DFQATT and CDR2 SNEGSKA (reference sequence). Trimming pared 6 bases from V and 4 bases from J, leaving 16 bases between. The CDR3 is 14 residues long. CDR3 nucleotide sequence: TGCAGTGCCAAGGCGGCAGGAGGTAATCAGCCCCAGCATTTT. Its protein is CSAKAAGGNQPQHF.

As for this clonotype: Lacking the conserved final phenylalanine or tryptophan, this CDR3 likely reflects a read error. The V gene is TRBV14, the J gene TRBJ2-5, with D hard to call. Germline values: CDR1 SGHDN, CDR2 FVKESK. V shed 4 bases and J shed 2 bases, with 2 bases lying between them. This CDR3 has 11 residues. CDR3 nucleotides: TGTGCCAGCAGCCTACAAGAGACCCAGTACTTA. It yields the protein CASSLQETQYL.

The chain combines TRBV4-1 with TRBJ2-3; 12 bases are shared with TRBD2. The CDR3 contains 17 residues. With 0 bases clipped from V and 9 bases from J, the junction kept 10 bases outside the gene matches. Germline V gene sequence: CDR1 MGHRA, CDR2 YSYEKL. The CDR3 region is CASSQDRASGRAETQYF. The CDR3 nucleotides are TGCGCCAGCAGCCAAGATCGGGCTAGCGGGAGGGCCGAGACGCAGTATTTT.

The rearrangement uses TRBV4-2 and TRBJ1-3, with a weak D call TRBD1 (6 bases). The CDR3 has 19 residues. Germline CDR1 LGHNA, CDR2 YNFKEQ. V was shortened by 1 base and J by 0 bases, with 19 bases between the two germline ends. For the CDR3, the DNA is TGTGCCAGCAGCCAAGTTACCGGTGGACAGCGATCCTCTGGAAACACCATATATTTT. The encoded protein is CASSQVTGGQRSSGNTIYF.

The chain joins TRBV6-2 or TRBV6-3 to TRBJ2-5; a weak D match, TRBD2 (5 bases). V was trimmed by 5 bases and J by 5 bases, leaving 12 bases between them. Germline-derived CDR1 and CDR2 are MNHEY and SVGEGT. CDR3 length: 13 residues. Here the CDR3 reads CASSPATGETQYF. Written as DNA, the CDR3 is TGTGCCAGCAGTCCAGCCACGGGGGAGACCCAGTACTTC.

With regard to this clonotype: One junction end disagrees with the germline gene, perhaps due to a read error. V gene TRBV4-1 combines with J gene TRBJ1-2, with 8 nucleotides matching TRBD1. Germline V gene sequence: CDR1 MGHRA, CDR2 YSYEKL. The length of the CDR3 is 13 residues. CDR3 residues: CPSSQTGGPSYTF. The CDR3 nucleotides read TGCCCCAGCAGTCAAACAGGGGGTCCCAGCTACACCTTC.

This clonotype came up a few times. The J gene is TRBJ1-5, the V gene TRBV12-3 or TRBV12-4, with a tentative D call TRBD1 (5 bases). The CDR3 is 16 residues long. The ends were cut back, 3 bases at V and 6 bases at J, with 18 bases in the middle. As DNA, the CDR3 is TGTGCCAGCAGTTTGGGTTGGGGGGATAGTGGTCAGCCCCAGCATTTT. This translates into CASSLGWGDSGQPQHF.

Ten or more counts support this clonotype. The CDR3 sequence: CASSHRDSPEQFF. The CDR3 DNA is TGTGCCAGCAGCCACCGGGACAGCCCTGAGCAGTTCTTC. This chain uses TRBV6-1 with TRBJ2-1; the match to TRBD1 covers 7 bases. V shed 6 bases, J shed 9 bases, and the junction held 8 bases outside the gene matches. Germline values: CDR1 MNHNS, CDR2 SASEGT. The CDR3 consists of 13 residues.

In its sample, this clonotype was seen many times. The chain uses TRBV12-3 or TRBV12-4 and TRBJ1-5, with TRBD1 identical over 12 bases. V shed 3 bases and J 6 bases; nucleotides not matched to a gene: 12. This CDR3 contains 18 residues. This chain's CDR3 is CASSLALLGTGGGQPQHF. The CDR3 nucleotides read TGTGCCAGCAGTTTGGCCCTTCTCGGGACAGGGGGCGGTCAGCCCCAGCATTTT.

This clonotype was observed a few times. The rearrangement links TRBV7-2 to TRBJ2-2; D call uncertain. The CDR3 covers 13 residues. V was clipped by 7 bases and J by 8 bases, with 14 bases between them. Germline CDR1 reads SGHTA; CDR2 reads FQGNSA. DNA of the CDR3: TGTGCCAGCACCCACACCACTCGAGGGGAGCTGTTTTTT. It yields the protein CASTHTTRGELFF.

The rearrangement joins TRBV7-9 to TRBJ2-1, with TRBD2 identical over 11 bases. CDR1 is SEHNR, CDR2 FQNEAQ, per germline (reference sequence). Germline trimming cut 5 bases from V and 5 bases from J; bases unmatched to any gene: 11. This CDR3 is 17 amino acids long. CDR3 loop: CASSRTSGSSSHNEQFF. The CDR3 DNA follows: TGTGCCAGCAGCCGAACTAGCGGGAGTTCTTCCCACAATGAGCAGTTCTTC.

This clonotype occurred a few times. CDR3 DNA: TGCAGTGCTAGACCCGGGACAGGGAGCAATCAGCCCCAGCATTTT. Amino acid sequence: CSARPGTGSNQPQHF. This chain links TRBV20-1 with TRBJ1-5, with 9 bases lining up with TRBD1. The length of the CDR3 is 15 residues. Germline V gives CDR1 DFQATT, CDR2 SNEGSKA (reference sequence). The junction had 3 bases not matched to a gene; V was cut back by 2 bases and J by 1 base.

The gene calls are TRBV7-8 and TRBJ2-7; no firm D call. This CDR3 spans 15 amino acids. Germline V CDR1 and CDR2: SGHVS, FQNEAQ. Deletions cut 4 bases from V and 1 base from J, with 14 bases between. CDR3 nucleotide sequence: TGTGCCAGCAGCTCCAATAGACGATCTTCCTACGAGCAGTACTTC. Its protein product is CASSSNRRSSYEQYF. The full variable domain, completed using reference TRBV7-8 and TRBJ2-7, is GAGVSQSPRYKVAKRGQDVALRCDPISGHVSLFWYQQALGQGPEFLTYFQNEAQLDKSGLPSDRFFAERPEGSVSTLKIQRTQQEDSAVYLCASSSNRRSSYEQYFGPGTRLTVT.

For the CDR3, the DNA is TGTGCCAGCAGGGTCGTTACCTACAATGAGCAGTTCTTC. Its translation is CASRVVTYNEQFF. V is TRBV6-1 and J is TRBJ2-1; the D is unclear. Trimming took 6 bases from V and 2 from J, leaving 8 bases between them. Looked up from germline, CDR1 is MNHNS and CDR2 is SASEGT. The CDR3 loop spans 13 amino acids.

The gene calls are TRBV6-1 and TRBJ1-5, with D unclear. Trimming stripped 3 bases from V and 3 bases from J, with 9 bases between. The CDR3 consists of 14 residues. Per germline, CDR1 MNHNS and CDR2 SASEGT. CDR3 protein: CASSDEGYNQPQHF. In nucleotides, the CDR3 is TGTGCCAGCAGTGATGAGGGATACAATCAGCCCCAGCATTTT.

Here the CDR3 reads CASSPLRDLRSGNTIYF. The CDR3 nucleotides are TGTGCCAGCAGTCCATTAAGGGACCTACGCTCTGGAAACACCATATATTTT. The J gene is TRBJ1-3, the V gene TRBV6-6; D is perhaps TRBD1 (5 bases). This CDR3 spans 17 amino acids. Germline CDR1 is MNHNY and CDR2 is SVGAGI (reference sequence). V shed 5 bases and J shed 0 bases, with 17 bases lying between them.

The CDR3 DNA reads TGCGCCAGCAGTGCAGGGTCCTTAGGGGGTTTTCGCGAGCAGTACTTC. Its translation is CASSAGSLGGFREQYF. This chain uses TRBV5-1 with TRBJ2-7; TRBD1 might be the D (6 bases). The V end lost 5 bases, the J end lost 6 bases, and 24 bases lay between the germline ends. CDR1 SGHRS and CDR2 YFSETQ come from the germline V gene. The CDR3 is made up of 16 amino acids.

J is TRBJ1-4 and V is TRBV18; D not resolved. Germline V lookup: CDR1 KGHSH, CDR2 LQKENI. V dropped 3 bases and J dropped 5 bases, with 13 bases sitting between them. CDR3 size: 15 residues. In nucleotides, the CDR3 is TGTGCCAGCTCACCGATAGGCGCCCTAAATGAAAAACTGTTTTTT. This codes for CASSPIGALNEKLFF.

This clonotype came up a few times. This rearrangement joins TRBV24-1 to TRBJ2-1; 7 bases map to TRBD1. Losses at the gene ends were 9 bases for V and 8 bases for J; bases not matched to a gene: 12. Germline V gene sequence: CDR1 KGHDR, CDR2 SFDVKD. CDR3 size: 14 residues. The CDR3: CATSQGGPEDEQFF. As DNA, the CDR3 is TGTGCCACCTCCCAAGGGGGCCCAGAGGATGAGCAGTTCTTC.

This chain joins TRBV28 and TRBJ2-7; 9 bases match TRBD1. Germline CDR1 reads MDHEN; CDR2 reads SYDVKM. The V gene end was trimmed by 6 bases and the J gene end by 2 bases; junction bases not matched to a gene: 8. The CDR3 contains 15 residues. The CDR3 coding sequence is TGTGCCAGCAGCCGTTCGACAGGGGGAACCTACGAGCAGTACTTC. Encoded protein: CASSRSTGGTYEQYF. The whole variable domain, filled in from reference TRBV28 and TRBJ2-7, reads DVKVTQSSRYLVKRTGEKVFLECVQDMDHENMFWYRQDPGLGLRLIYFSYDVKMKEKGDIPEGYSVSREKKERFSLILESASTNQTSMYLCASSRSTGGTYEQYFGPGTRLTVT.

The rearrangement uses TRBV28 and TRBJ2-7; 9 bases align to TRBD1. CDR1 and CDR2 from the germline V gene are MDHEN and SYDVKM. The CDR3 contains 17 residues. With V trimmed by 2 bases and J by 0 bases, 8 bases remained unmatched. DNA of the CDR3: TGTGCCAGCAGTTTAGACAGGGGGACATCATTCTCCTACGAGCAGTACTTC. Its protein is CASSLDRGTSFSYEQYF.

This clonotype was picked up many times. This chain joins TRBV12-3 or TRBV12-4 and TRBJ1-6, with TRBD1 as a possible D gene (5 bases). V lost 4 bases and J 7 bases, leaving 8 bases between the germline ends. The CDR3 runs 13 residues. For the CDR3, the DNA is TGTGCCAGCAGTTGGGGGAGAAATTCACCCCTCCACTTT. Encoded protein: CASSWGRNSPLHF.